The 28 T cell receptor beta chains below all came from one sample that was sequenced in a study of blood T cell repertoires in COVID-19. The repertoire was sequenced with immunoSEQ multiplex PCR; TCRdb's copy has only in-frame clones and lacks some. In the table there are 200,000 to 300,000 clones, 84% of which are singletons. The sample comprised peripheral blood. The receptors were sampled from a man in his sixties with acute or convalescent COVID-19.

This chain uses TRBV2 with TRBJ1-6, with a weak D call TRBD1 (6 bases). Trimming took 6 bases from V and 0 from J, leaving 12 bases between them. Germline V CDR1 and CDR2: SNHLY, FYNNEI. This CDR3 contains 16 residues. CDR3 sequence (DNA): TGTGCCAGCAGCCCCGACAGGAGCTCCTATAATTCACCCCTCCACTTT. It encodes CASSPDRSSYNSPLHF.

The chain has TRBV5-8 and TRBJ1-6, with unresolved D. Trimming cost V 4 bases and J 3 bases, with 14 bases left between them. This CDR3 region has 16 residues. Germline V gives CDR1 SGHTS, CDR2 YDEGEE. The CDR3: CASSPLGSFYNSPLHF. Written as DNA, the CDR3 is TGTGCCAGCAGCCCCCTAGGTTCCTTCTATAATTCACCCCTCCACTTT.

CDR3 in DNA: TGTGCCAGTAGTTCAACGGGACAGCGTGTCGAGCAGTACTTC. Translation: CASSSTGQRVEQYF. The chain links TRBV19 to TRBJ2-7; TRBD1 aligns across 7 bases. V shed 5 bases, J shed 6 bases, and the junction held 10 bases outside the gene matches. Germline V CDR1 and CDR2: LNHDA, SQIVND (reference sequence). CDR3 length equals 14 residues.

The rearrangement links TRBV19 to TRBJ1-3, with D unclear. Germline V gene sequence: CDR1 LNHDA, CDR2 SQIVND (reference sequence). Trimming left V 5 bases short and J 2 bases short, with 10 bases between. The length of the CDR3 is 14 residues. This CDR3 is CASSFQRAGNTIYF. The CDR3 DNA reads as TGTGCCAGTAGTTTTCAGAGGGCTGGAAACACCATATATTTT.

The chain recombines TRBV29-1 with TRBJ2-7; TRBD1 aligns across 10 bases. Trimming took 8 bases from V and 5 from J; bases not matched to a gene: 3. Per germline, CDR1 SQVTM and CDR2 ANQGSEA. CDR3 length equals 11 residues. The CDR3 bases are TGCAGCATTGGGACAGGGGACGAGCAGTACTTC. This gives the protein CSIGTGDEQYF.

The chain carries TRBV5-3 and TRBJ2-1; 7 bases align to TRBD1. TRBV5-3 carries the ORF label, with uncertain function. V dropped 5 bases and J dropped 4; count of bases not matched to a gene: 9. The CDR3 runs to 15 residues. DNA for the CDR3: TGTGCCAGAAGGTTCCGGGACAGAAGATACAATGAGCAGTTCTTC. Amino acid sequence: CARRFRDRRYNEQFF.

The rearrangement links TRBV7-6 to TRBJ2-5; D is undetermined. In germline, CDR1 is SGHVS, CDR2 FNYEAQ. Trimming took 5 bases from V and 0 from J, leaving 19 bases between them. This CDR3 is built from 17 residues. The CDR3 protein is CASSSNLGLLYQETQYF. The CDR3 DNA sequence: TGTGCCAGCAGCAGTAATTTGGGCTTATTGTACCAAGAGACCCAGTACTTC.

CDR3 region: CASSIVGGGETQYF. The CDR3 DNA sequence: TGTGCCAGTAGTATAGTGGGGGGAGGAGAGACCCAGTACTTC. The genes are TRBV19 and TRBJ2-5; D might be TRBD2 (6 bases). Germline CDR1 and CDR2: LNHDA and SQIVND (reference sequence). This CDR3 has 14 residues. V lost 1 base and J 4 bases, leaving 10 bases between the germline ends.

This chain joins TRBV5-1 and TRBJ1-2, with TRBD1 matching over 9 bases. The CDR3 spans 18 residues. Trimming cost V 0 bases and J 3 bases; bases outside gene matches: 12. Germline loops: CDR1 SGHRS, CDR2 YFSETQ. CDR3 nucleotide sequence: TGCGCCAGCAGCTTGGTCCCGGGACAGGGTGTATGGGACTATGGCTACACCTTC. It specifies CASSLVPGQGVWDYGYTF.

This clone was detected once. The CDR3 coding sequence is TGTGCCAGCAGCCTAGACAACAATGAGCAGTTCTTC. It encodes CASSLDNNEQFF. This chain connects TRBV7-9 to TRBJ2-1; D remains unclear. This CDR3 comprises 12 residues. The ends were cut back, 5 bases at V and 5 bases at J, with 7 bases in the middle. From germline, CDR1 is SEHNR and CDR2 FQNEAQ (reference sequence).

This clone was seen a single time. The J gene is TRBJ1-5, the V gene TRBV24-1; D possibly corresponds to TRBD1 (6 bases). CDR1 KGHDR and CDR2 SFDVKD come from the germline V gene. The CDR3 consists of 16 residues. Trimming removed 2 bases at V and 4 bases at J, with 14 bases between. The CDR3 loop is CATSDSRAGVNQPQHF. The DNA of the CDR3 is TGTGCCACCAGTGATTCTCGGGCAGGGGTTAATCAGCCCCAGCATTTT.

The V and J genes are TRBV5-4 and TRBJ1-3; possibly TRBD1 for D (5 bases). This CDR3 region has 14 residues. Germline V CDR1 and CDR2: SGHNT, YYREEE (reference sequence). The germline V and J ends were trimmed by 1 base and 2 bases, with 7 bases remaining between them. The chain's CDR3 is CASSLQGAGNTIYF. The DNA for the CDR3 is TGTGCCAGCAGCTTGCAGGGTGCTGGAAACACCATATATTTT. The complete variable domain, with remaining parts taken from reference TRBV5-4 and TRBJ1-3, reads ETGVTQSPTHLIKTRGQQVTLRCSSQSGHNTVSWYQQALGQGPQFIFQYYREEENGRGNFPPRFSGLQFPNYSSELNVNALELDDSALYLCASSLQGAGNTIYFGEGSWLTVV.

The V call is TRBV18, the J call TRBJ1-1; a possible D gene is TRBD1 (5 bases). CDR3 length: 14 amino acids. Trimming took 2 bases from V and 5 from J, leaving 12 bases between them. Germline values: CDR1 KGHSH, CDR2 LQKENI. CDR3 loop: CASSPLAKGTEAFF. Written as DNA, the CDR3 is TGTGCCAGCTCACCATTGGCGAAGGGGACTGAAGCTTTCTTT.

There are a few counts of this clone. The chain employs TRBV2 and TRBJ1-5; 7 bases map to TRBD1. Trimming took 6 bases from V and 9 from J; bases not matched to a gene: 8. Germline V CDR1 and CDR2: SNHLY, FYNNEI. The CDR3 sequence is 13 residues long. The CDR3 protein is CASRPTGVGPQHF. CDR3 in DNA: TGTGCCAGCAGACCCACAGGGGTAGGGCCCCAGCATTTT.

The chain carries TRBV27 and TRBJ2-2; 8 positions agree with TRBD1. CDR1 is MNHEY and CDR2 is SMNVEV in the germline V gene (reference sequence). Trimming at V came to 6 bases and at J to 4 bases, leaving 10 bases not matched to a gene. The CDR3 has 16 amino acids. The CDR3 reads CASRHPRTGSTGELFF. CDR3 nucleotide sequence: TGTGCCAGCAGGCACCCCCGGACAGGGTCCACCGGGGAGCTGTTTTTT.

V gene TRBV12-3 or TRBV12-4 combines with J gene TRBJ2-7; TRBD1 might be the D (6 bases). Trimming left V 5 bases short and J 3 bases short, with 8 bases between. This CDR3 is built from 12 residues. The CDR3 is CASSRQVYEQYF. The CDR3 DNA sequence: TGTGCCAGCAGTAGACAGGTCTACGAGCAGTACTTC.

V and J are TRBV6-2 or TRBV6-3 and TRBJ2-2; 12 bases are shared with TRBD2. This CDR3 contains 17 residues. The germline V gene encodes CDR1 MNHEY and CDR2 SVGEGT. V was clipped by 2 bases and J by 7 bases; unmatched bases: 8. CDR3 in amino acids: CASSYPRLAGAVGELFF. In nucleotides, the CDR3 is TGTGCCAGCAGTTACCCAAGACTAGCGGGAGCTGTCGGGGAGCTGTTTTTT.

This chain links TRBV3-1 (or the pseudogene TRBV3-2) with TRBJ1-5; D remains ambiguous. The CDR3 extends over 14 amino acids. Germline CDR1 and CDR2: LGHDT and YNNKEL (reference sequence). The V and J ends lost 1 base and 6 bases respectively, with 10 bases between them. CDR3 loop: CASSQALAGQPQHF. Here the CDR3 DNA reads TGTGCCAGCAGCCAAGCCCTCGCGGGTCAGCCCCAGCATTTT.

The rearrangement joins TRBV5-4 to TRBJ2-3, with a weak D call TRBD2 (7 bases). V was trimmed by 0 bases and J by 2 bases, leaving 13 bases between them. This CDR3 is 16 amino acids long. The germline CDR1 and CDR2 sequences are SGHNT and YYREEE (reference sequence). The CDR3 loop reads CASSLVRGLNTDTQYF. The CDR3 DNA is TGTGCCAGCAGCTTGGTGCGGGGGCTAAACACAGATACGCAGTATTTT.

V usage is TRBV7-2 and J usage is TRBJ2-4; TRBD2 matches 9 bases. In germline, CDR1 is SGHTA, CDR2 FQGNSA. The CDR3 is made up of 17 amino acids. Unmatched junction bases numbered 11, after V lost 5 bases and J lost 3 bases. CDR3 region: CASSPLGGRAGKNIQYF. As DNA, the CDR3 is TGTGCCAGCAGCCCATTGGGCGGGAGGGCCGGCAAAAACATTCAGTACTTC.

The chain employs TRBV9 and TRBJ2-7, with 8 nucleotides matching TRBD2. V shed 0 bases, J shed 2 bases, and the junction held 1 base outside the gene matches. Germline V lookup: CDR1 SGDLS, CDR2 YYNGEE. The CDR3 sequence is 14 residues long. The CDR3 nucleotides read TGTGCCAGCAGCGTAGCCGGGAGGGCCTACGAGCAGTACTTC. This translates into CASSVAGRAYEQYF.

The V call is TRBV13, the J call TRBJ2-2, with 8 bases fitting TRBD1. This CDR3 is 17 amino acids long. V shed 4 bases and J 3 bases; nucleotides not matched to a gene: 10. Germline values: CDR1 PRHDT, CDR2 FYEKMQ (reference sequence). CDR3 residues: CASSSATGQAYTGELFF. DNA for the CDR3: TGTGCCAGCAGCTCCGCGACGGGACAGGCCTACACCGGGGAGCTGTTTTTT.

This chain joins TRBV28 and TRBJ2-3, with 12 bases lining up with TRBD2. Germline V CDR1 and CDR2: MDHEN, SYDVKM. V gave up 5 bases and J gave up 5 bases; unmatched junction bases: 5. CDR3 size: 15 residues. CDR3 residues: CASSQRLAGVDTQYF. The CDR3, as DNA: TGTGCCAGCAGTCAGAGACTAGCGGGAGTAGATACGCAGTATTTT. The full variable domain, in which reference TRBV28 and TRBJ2-3 provide the parts outside the CDR3, is DVKVTQSSRYLVKRTGEKVFLECVQDMDHENMFWYRQDPGLGLRLIYFSYDVKMKEKGDIPEGYSVSREKKERFSLILESASTNQTSMYLCASSQRLAGVDTQYFGPGTRLTVL.

This chain connects TRBV15 to TRBJ1-2; 8 nucleotides agree with TRBD1. The CDR3 runs 17 residues. From germline, CDR1 is LNHNV and CDR2 YYDKDF (reference sequence). The V and J ends lost 0 bases and 4 bases, in that order; junction bases with no gene match: 10. CDR3 protein: CATSRETGVEGTYGYTF. CDR3 DNA sequence: TGTGCCACCAGCAGAGAGACAGGGGTAGAAGGCACCTATGGCTACACCTTC.

The chain couples TRBV6-5 to TRBJ2-1; D perhaps matches TRBD2 (6 bases). V was trimmed by 6 bases and J by 0 bases, leaving 9 bases between them. The CDR3 is 14 residues long. The germline V gene encodes CDR1 MNHEY and CDR2 SVGAGI. The CDR3 reads CASSGTSSYNEQFF. The CDR3 DNA reads as TGTGCCAGCAGCGGGACTTCCTCCTACAATGAGCAGTTCTTC.

The table lists this clone with a few counts. The chain links TRBV11-3 to TRBJ2-2; tentatively, D is TRBD1 (5 bases). Germline V lookup: CDR1 SGHNT, CDR2 YENEEA. Trimming shortened V by 0 bases and J by 6 bases, and 11 bases separated the two germline ends. This CDR3 is built from 15 residues. CDR3 region: CASSLDKGVAGELFF. CDR3 DNA sequence: TGTGCCAGCAGCTTAGATAAAGGGGTAGCCGGGGAGCTGTTTTTT. Full variable domain (rest looked up from reference TRBV11-3 and TRBJ2-2): EAGVVQSPRYKIIEKKQPVAFWCNPISGHNTLYWYLQNLGQGPELLIRYENEEAVDDSQLPKDRFSAERLKGVDSTLKIQPAELGDSAVYLCASSLDKGVAGELFFGEGSRLTVL.

The chain has TRBV15 and TRBJ1-6; TRBD1 is a possible D gene (5 bases). The CDR3 consists of 15 residues. Germline V gene sequence: CDR1 LNHNV, CDR2 YYDKDF (reference sequence). V lost 0 bases and J lost 11, with 14 bases in between. CDR3 amino acids: CATSREWARGAPLHF. For the CDR3, the DNA is TGTGCCACCAGCAGAGAATGGGCTCGGGGGGCACCCCTCCACTTT.

This clone was counted a few times. The V call is TRBV6-5, the J call TRBJ1-4; 10 bases are a match to TRBD1. The CDR3 sequence is 14 residues long. V gave up 2 bases and J gave up 8 bases; unmatched junction bases: 2. Germline loops: CDR1 MNHEY, CDR2 SVGAGI. CDR3 nucleotide sequence: TGTGCCAGCAGTTACACGGGACAGGGGGAAAAACTGTTTTTT. Its protein product is CASSYTGQGEKLFF.